Presented here are 5 T cell receptor beta chains from one specimen sequenced in a study of blood T cell repertoires in COVID-19. Profiled with immunoSEQ multiplex PCR; TCRdb holds only in-frame clones, not every one. The profile shows 80,000 to 90,000 clones, approximately 78% of them singletons. What was sequenced was peripheral blood. The receptors shown here come from an elderly woman with acute or convalescent COVID-19.

This clone came up a few times. This chain joins TRBV2 and TRBJ1-6; 8 nucleotides agree with TRBD1. CDR1 and CDR2 from the germline V gene are SNHLY and FYNNEI. With 1 base clipped from V and 8 bases from J, the junction kept 1 base outside the gene matches. The CDR3 has 14 amino acids. The CDR3 loop reads CASSEGTGYSPLHF. In DNA form, the CDR3 reads TGTGCCAGCAGTGAAGGGACAGGGTATTCACCCCTCCACTTT.

The chain couples TRBV6-5 to TRBJ1-5; a possible D gene is TRBD1 (5 bases). Between the trimmed V and J ends, which lost 7 bases and 5 bases, there was a span of 15 bases. The CDR3 consists of 14 residues. Per the germline V gene, CDR1 is MNHEY and CDR2 is SVGAGI. The CDR3 loop reads CASMGRGLHQPQHF. The CDR3 coding sequence is TGTGCCAGCATGGGACGGGGACTCCATCAGCCCCAGCATTTT.

The gene calls are TRBV19 and TRBJ1-6; possibly TRBD1 for D (6 bases). V lost 3 bases and J lost 7, with 10 bases in between. Germline V gives CDR1 LNHDA, CDR2 SQIVND (reference sequence). The CDR3 sequence is 14 residues long. The CDR3 DNA reads TGTGCCAGTAGTATCGGACAGCCAAATTCACCCCTCCACTTT. Its translation is CASSIGQPNSPLHF.

In DNA form, the CDR3 reads TGCGCCAGCAGCTCCATAGCGGGGGGAAACACAGATACGCAGTATTTT. This codes for CASSSIAGGNTDTQYF. The chain couples TRBV5-1 to TRBJ2-3; 10 bases are shared with TRBD2. Losses at the gene ends were 3 bases for V and 2 bases for J; bases not matched to a gene: 6. The CDR3 totals 16 residues. Germline loops: CDR1 SGHRS, CDR2 YFSETQ.

The chain employs TRBV27 and TRBJ1-5; unclear D gene. The CDR3 is 16 amino acids. Per the germline V gene, CDR1 is MNHEY and CDR2 is SMNVEV (reference sequence). Between the trimmed V and J ends, which lost 4 bases and 0 bases, there was a span of 13 bases. The CDR3 spells CASSSLSGISNQPQHF. CDR3 DNA: TGTGCCAGCAGTTCCCTCTCGGGGATTAGCAATCAGCCCCAGCATTTT.